The 29 T cell receptor beta chains below all came from one sample that was sequenced in a study of tumor and adjacent non-tumor tissue in lung cancer. TCRbeta libraries were built with three rounds of nested PCR, modified from ARM-PCR. MiXCR, applied by TCRdb to the multiplex PCR reads, yields one record per CDR3 protein. The sample holds around 60,000 distinct CDR3 sequences; roughly 57% are singletons and the top ten take roughly 35%. RNA was extracted from bulk tissue without any cell sorting. This non-tumor lung sample came from over 3 cm beyond the tumor edge. Sequenced: distant non-tumor lung tissue. Receptors originate from a man aged 65 to 85 with non-small cell lung cancer.

Notes on this clonotype: One base away lies a much larger clone, so this may be a sequencing read error. CDR3 DNA: TGTGCCAGAAGCCCCGACAGGGAAGTCCCCCAAGAGACCCAGTACTTC. Protein product: CARSPDREVPQETQYF. This sequence joins TRBV5-4 and TRBJ2-5; TRBD1 aligns across 7 bases. Germline-derived CDR1 and CDR2 are SGHNT and YYREEE (reference sequence). The J segment lost 1 base and the V segment lost 8 bases, leaving 14 bases of the junction unmatched. The CDR3 covers 16 residues.

Regarding this clonotype: The junction differs from germline at one of its ends, possibly a read error. The chain recombines TRBV5-6 with TRBJ1-5; D not certain. Germline CDR1 and CDR2: SGHDT and YYEEEE. The CDR3 has 14 amino acids. Written as DNA, the CDR3 is TGTGCTAGCAGCTCGCCAGAGGAGAATCAGCCCCAGCATTTT. It encodes CASSSPEENQPQHF.

As to this clonotype: This may be a read error, as it is one base from a much larger clone. This rearrangement joins TRBV5-6 to TRBJ2-1; D may be TRBD1 or TRBD2 (6 bases each). This CDR3 is built from 16 residues. Germline values: CDR1 SGHDT, CDR2 YYEEEE. The CDR3 DNA sequence: TGTGCCAACAGCCCCGATGGGGGGCGGAATTCCGGGGAGCAGTTCTTC. Residues: CANSPDGGRNSGEQFF.

Of note for this clonotype: A much more abundant neighbour one base away suggests this may be a read error. This chain connects TRBV24-1 to TRBJ2-3; 10 bases agree with TRBD2. The CDR3 extends over 15 amino acids. Germline CDR1 is KGHDR and CDR2 is SFDVKD. The CDR3 DNA sequence: TGTGCCATCAGTGATCTAGCGGGAGACACAGATACGCAGTATTTT. It encodes CAISDLAGDTDTQYF.

This clonotype has at least ten counts. This sequence joins TRBV14 and TRBJ2-7; D is perhaps TRBD2 (6 bases). This CDR3 region has 15 residues. Trimming took off 4 bases at V and 3 bases at J, with 16 bases between the two ends. Germline CDR1 is SGHDN and CDR2 is FVKESK. The CDR3 here is CASSLLAGMRYEQYF. The CDR3 bases are TGTGCCAGCAGCCTTCTCGCGGGGATGCGCTACGAGCAGTACTTC. The variable domain in full, completed from reference TRBV14 and TRBJ2-7, reads EAGVTQFPSHSVIEKGQTVTLRCDPISGHDNLYWYRRVMGKEIKFLLHFVKESKQDESGMPNNRFLAERTGGTYSTLKVQPAELEDSGVYFCASSLLAGMRYEQYFGPGTRLTVT.

As to this clonotype: This may be a read error, as it is one base from a much larger clone. This sequence joins TRBV6-6 and TRBJ1-1, with no clear D. CDR1 is MNHNY and CDR2 is SVGAGI in the germline V gene (reference sequence). Trimming left V 10 bases short and J 6 bases short, with 15 bases between. The CDR3 spans 12 residues. CDR3 nucleotide sequence: TGTGCCATTCATACCCCACTCGCTGAAGCTTTCTTT. Translating gives CAIHTPLAEAFF.

The rearrangement joins TRBV13 to TRBJ2-3; D might be TRBD2 (5 bases). The CDR3 is 12 amino acids. Trimming cost V 0 bases and J 11 bases, with 9 bases left between them. Germline-derived CDR1 and CDR2 are PRHDT and FYEKMQ (reference sequence). The CDR3 DNA sequence: TGTGCCAGCAGCTTAGGTCGGGGTATGCAGTATTTT. This encodes CASSLGRGMQYF.

This clonotype was picked up one time. A junction boundary mismatches the germline segment, possibly from a read error. The rearrangement uses TRBV6-5 and TRBJ2-3; 7 positions agree with TRBD2. This CDR3 region has 15 residues. The germline gives CDR1 MNHEY, CDR2 SVGAGI. The CDR3 DNA sequence: TGTGTCAGCAGTTTCAGGACTAGTCGGCCGGATACGCAGTATTTT. Its protein is CVSSFRTSRPDTQYF.

This clonotype appeared a few times. Possible read error: a much larger clone is one base away. The V gene is TRBV5-5, the J gene TRBJ2-7, with D uncertain. Germline assignment: CDR1 SGHKS and CDR2 YYEKEE (reference sequence). Trimming stripped 0 bases from V and 3 bases from J, with 7 bases between. The CDR3 totals 13 residues. CDR3 protein: CASSLEPDYEQYF. The CDR3, as DNA: TGTGCCAGCAGCTTGGAACCAGACTACGAGCAGTACTTC.

Regarding this clonotype: The junction departs from the called germline gene at one end, perhaps through a read error. CDR3 sequence (DNA): TGTGCCAGCAGCCTCAGAAAAGGGGGGGGTTCACCGCTCCACTTT. This encodes CASSLRKGGGSPLHF. This sequence joins TRBV11-2 and TRBJ1-6; D is possibly TRBD1 (6 bases). Germline CDR1 and CDR2: SGHAT and FQNNGV. The CDR3 consists of 15 residues.

This clonotype was observed a handful of times. The chain links TRBV28 to TRBJ2-5, with 7 nucleotides matching TRBD1. Trimming at V came to 4 bases and at J to 5 bases, leaving 7 bases not matched to a gene. The CDR3 is made up of 14 amino acids. The V gene's germline CDR1 is MDHEN and CDR2 SYDVKM. CDR3 loop: CASSSNRGYETQYF. The CDR3 nucleotides read TGTGCCAGCAGTTCTAACAGGGGTTATGAGACCCAGTACTTC.

As concerns this clonotype: One end of the junction varies from germline; a read error may be responsible. The chain couples TRBV6-5 to TRBJ2-6; a weak D match, TRBD1 (5 bases). The CDR3 runs to 15 residues. Germline CDR1 and CDR2: MNHEY and SVGAGI. The CDR3 protein is CASSSTNSGANVLTF. CDR3 in DNA: TGTGCCAGCAGTTCCACAAACTCTGGGGCCAATGTCCTGACTTTC.

Details on this clonotype: Possible read error: a much larger clone is one base away. The J gene is TRBJ1-5, the V gene TRBV25-1; the D is unclear. V was trimmed by 3 bases and J by 0 bases, leaving 9 bases between them. Germline V CDR1 and CDR2: MGHDK, SYGVNS. This CDR3 has 15 amino acids. The CDR3 coding sequence is TGTGCCAGCAGTGAGGGATATTATAGCAATCAGCCCCAGCATTTT. Amino acid sequence: CASSEGYYSNQPQHF.

Worth noting for this clonotype: At one end, the junction sequence differs from germline, possibly due to a read error. V is TRBV20-1 and J is TRBJ2-1, with D perhaps TRBD2 (5 bases). There are 14 residues in the CDR3. Germline CDR1 and CDR2: DFQATT and SNEGSKA (reference sequence). CDR3 sequence reads: CSARGNVNRGEQFF. CDR3 nucleotide sequence: TGTAGTGCTAGAGGGAACGTCAACCGGGGTGAGCAGTTCTTC.

This sequence joins TRBV6-5 and TRBJ2-2, with 9 bases that match TRBD1. V shed 10 bases, J shed 9 bases, and the junction held 21 bases outside the gene matches. The CDR3 totals 17 residues. Germline loops: CDR1 MNHEY, CDR2 SVGAGI. CDR3 in amino acids: CANRFSGTGMYAWELFF. The CDR3 DNA reads as TGTGCCAACAGATTTTCCGGGACAGGGATGTATGCCTGGGAGCTGTTTTTT.

This clonotype was detected ten times or more. The chain joins TRBV5-4 to TRBJ2-7, with 8 bases aligning to TRBD1. This CDR3 comprises 13 residues. Germline CDR1 reads SGHNT; CDR2 reads YYREEE (reference sequence). The trim removed 4 bases at V and 4 bases at J, leaving 4 bases unmatched. The CDR3 reads CASSGQGGYEQYF. CDR3 in DNA: TGTGCCAGCAGCGGACAGGGAGGTTACGAGCAGTACTTC.

Comments on this clonotype: No conserved phenylalanine or tryptophan ends this CDR3, so it is likely a read error. Because the CDR3's place on the DNA is in doubt, the DNA is left out and the CDR3 is given as listed by TCRdb. The chain recombines TRBV6-6 with TRBJ1-2; the D call in the table, TRBD1, was not verified against the DNA. Looked up from germline, CDR1 is MNHNY and CDR2 is SVGAGI (reference sequence). The CDR3 length equals 12 residues, ends included. The CDR3 sequence is CTSNPPGQPCTS.

As concerns this clonotype: Germline and junction disagree at one end, which may indicate a read error. The chain joins TRBV6-2 or TRBV6-3 to TRBJ2-5, with TRBD2 identical over 10 bases. This CDR3 region has 12 residues. The V gene's germline CDR1 is MNHEY and CDR2 SVGEGT. This CDR3 is CASSPSGGNMNF. The CDR3, as DNA: TGTGCCAGCAGTCCTAGCGGGGGAAACATGAACTTC.

This clonotype was found a few times. The genes are TRBV20-1 and TRBJ1-5; a weak D match, TRBD1 (6 bases). The CDR3 totals 13 residues. Trimming removed 6 bases from V and 6 bases from J, with 15 bases in between. Germline loops: CDR1 DFQATT, CDR2 SNEGSKA (reference sequence). CDR3 nucleotide sequence: TGCAGTGCAGTACAGGGATCGAGTCAGCCCCAGCATTTT. Encoded protein: CSAVQGSSQPQHF.

Worth noting for this clonotype: At one end the junction does not follow the germline gene, possibly because of a read error. The V gene is TRBV29-1, the J gene TRBJ2-3, with 7 positions matching TRBD1. This CDR3 is built from 20 residues. CDR1 and CDR2 from the germline V gene are SQVTM and ANQGSEA. As DNA, the CDR3 is TGCAGCTCGAGACAGGGAGTGGGCACCAGAGGTTTGATCGGAACAGATACACAGTATTTT. Its translation is CSSRQGVGTRGLIGTDTQYF.

As concerns this clonotype: A much larger clonotype is one base distant, so this may be a read error. J is TRBJ1-2 and V is TRBV6-5; unclear D gene. The CDR3 covers 13 residues. The germline V gene has CDR1 MNHEY and CDR2 SVGAGI. The CDR3 DNA sequence: TGTGCCAGCAATTACAGACCTAACTATGGCTACACCTTC. As protein: CASNYRPNYGYTF.

J is TRBJ2-3 and V is TRBV20-1; no reliable D call. V lost 7 bases, J lost 4 bases, and 12 bases lay in between. Looked up from germline, CDR1 is DFQATT and CDR2 is SNEGSKA (reference sequence). There are 12 residues in the CDR3. CDR3 DNA sequence: TGCAGTGTCACCCCACCCGCAGATACGCAGTATTTT. This gives the protein CSVTPPADTQYF.

About this clonotype: A much bigger clone sits one base away, suggesting this may be a read error. The chain joins TRBV10-3 to TRBJ2-5; D is possibly TRBD1 (6 bases). This CDR3 spans 13 amino acids. Germline V gene sequence: CDR1 ENHRY, CDR2 SYGVKD. The CDR3 nucleotides are TGTGCCATCAAACAGGGAACACAAGATACCCAGTACTTC. Protein sequence: CAIKQGTQDTQYF.

As for this clonotype: Since a much larger clone is just one base distant, this may be a read error. V usage is TRBV14 and J usage is TRBJ2-1, with 7 bases matching TRBD1. The CDR3 has 14 amino acids. Germline assignment: CDR1 SGHDN and CDR2 FVKESK. CDR3 in DNA: TGTGCCAGCAGCCAAGTAATAGGGGGCTCTGAGAAGTTCTTC. Its protein is CASSQVIGGSEKFF.

This clonotype occurred many times. This chain joins TRBV29-1 and TRBJ2-3, with D unclear. Between the trimmed V and J ends, which lost 7 bases and 3 bases, there was a span of 8 bases. The CDR3 has 11 amino acids. Germline CDR1 SQVTM, CDR2 ANQGSEA. This CDR3 is CSGLKTDTQYF. CDR3 DNA: TGCAGCGGATTAAAGACAGATACGCAGTATTTT.

This clonotype was recorded at least ten times. This rearrangement joins TRBV10-3 to TRBJ1-2, with a possible D match to TRBD1 (5 bases). V was trimmed by 3 bases and J by 4 bases, leaving 9 bases between them. The CDR3 is 13 amino acids. CDR1 and CDR2 from the germline V gene are ENHRY and SYGVKD. CDR3 residues: CAISDGDAYGYTF. The CDR3 coding sequence is TGTGCCATCAGTGATGGGGACGCCTATGGCTACACCTTC.

This clonotype was observed at least ten times. The chain has TRBV6-5 and TRBJ1-2, with 8 bases that match TRBD1. Germline V CDR1 and CDR2: MNHEY, SVGAGI. J was trimmed by 8 bases and V by 5 bases; bases with no gene match: 13. The CDR3 is made up of 15 amino acids. CDR3: CASSLLGQGREGYTF. The CDR3 coding sequence is TGTGCCAGCAGTCTTCTAGGACAGGGACGAGAAGGCTACACCTTC.

This chain joins TRBV6-5 and TRBJ2-3; D is unclear. Germline CDR1 is MNHEY and CDR2 is SVGAGI. The CDR3 covers 12 residues. V was pared by 7 bases and J by 3 bases, with 8 bases between. CDR3 sequence: CASISVTDTQYF. For the CDR3, the DNA is TGTGCCAGCATTTCTGTAACAGATACGCAGTATTTT.

This clonotype has a single count. Relative to the germline gene, one junction end is altered; a read error may explain this. The chain recombines TRBV7-8 with TRBJ2-1; 8 bases align to TRBD2. The germline V gene encodes CDR1 SGHVS and CDR2 FQNEAQ. The CDR3 totals 15 residues. CDR3 sequence: CASSLLAGGYNEQLF. CDR3 DNA: TGTGCCAGCAGCCTACTCGCGGGGGGCTACAATGAGCAGCTCTTC.